Presented here are 27 T cell receptor beta chains from one specimen sequenced in a study of human T cells and chemical hapten exposure. Noted time point: pre-sensitization, week 0. Treatment specified: therapeutic diphenylcyclopropenone sensitization with weekly scalp DPC. TCRdb used MiXCR to reprocess the RACE reads, holding one entry per CDR3 protein. The sample holds about 260,000 distinct CDR3 sequences, roughly 8.9% seen once. The sequenced sample was whole blood, obtained in connection with sensitization to the hapten diphenylcyclopropenone (DPC). The receptor set was obtained from a woman between 35 and 50 years old with alopecia areata. Some clones in this sample may be carry-over from other donors' samples.

This clonotype came up a few times. The DNA is omitted, as the CDR3 cannot be located on it reliably, and the CDR3 follows TCRdb's listing. V gene TRBV7-9 combines with J gene TRBJ2-3; the table's D call TRBD2 went unverified against the DNA. Germline V gene sequence: CDR1 SEHNR, CDR2 FQNEAQ (reference sequence). The CDR3 numbers 15 amino acids, ends counted. The CDR3 loop reads CASSLLRANTDTQYF.

This clonotype occurred many times. J is TRBJ1-1 and V is TRBV29-1, with unresolved D. Germline V gene sequence: CDR1 SQVTM, CDR2 ANQGSEA. There are 13 residues in the CDR3. Trimming removed 4 bases from V and 5 bases from J, with 14 bases in between. CDR3 loop: CSVAGNGGTEAFF. The CDR3 DNA reads TGCAGCGTTGCCGGTAATGGAGGTACTGAAGCTTTCTTT.

This clonotype was observed a few times. Here the CDR3 DNA reads TGTGCCAGCAGCTTAGCGCTGATAGCAGATACGCAGTATTTT. It yields the protein CASSLALIADTQYF. V gene TRBV7-2 combines with J gene TRBJ2-3; D unclear. The ends were cut back, 0 bases at V and 4 bases at J, with 8 bases in the middle. The germline gives CDR1 SGHTA, CDR2 FQGNSA. This CDR3 is built from 14 residues. The whole variable domain, filled in from reference TRBV7-2 and TRBJ2-3, reads GAGVSQSPSNKVTEKGKDVELRCDPISGHTALYWYRQSLGQGLEFLIYFQGNSAPDKSGLPSDRFSAERTGGSVSTLTIQRTQQEDSAVYLCASSLALIADTQYFGPGTRLTVL.

This clonotype was found many times. The J gene is TRBJ1-6, the V gene TRBV12-3 or TRBV12-4; tentatively, D is TRBD1 (6 bases). The CDR3 is made up of 16 amino acids. V gave up 1 base and J gave up 7 bases, with 14 bases separating them. CDR3 region: CASSLGGAGVNSPLHF. The CDR3 DNA reads TGTGCCAGCAGTTTAGGGGGAGCAGGGGTAAATTCACCCCTCCACTTT.

This clonotype was seen repeatedly, ten times or more. The gene calls are TRBV2 and TRBJ2-3; D remains ambiguous. Per germline, CDR1 SNHLY and CDR2 FYNNEI. The CDR3 is 14 residues long. The germline V and J ends were trimmed by 8 bases and 2 bases, with 14 bases remaining between them. The CDR3, as DNA: TGTGCCAGCGACAAAGGGATCCTCACAGATACGCAGTATTTT. Translated, it gives CASDKGILTDTQYF.

CDR3 loop: CASTPRLETEAFF. In DNA form, the CDR3 reads TGTGCCAGCACCCCAAGGTTGGAGACTGAAGCTTTCTTT. The chain couples TRBV11-2 to TRBJ1-1, with unresolved D. Deletions cut 7 bases from V and 5 bases from J, with 14 bases between. Germline CDR1 is SGHAT and CDR2 is FQNNGV. The CDR3 is 13 residues long.

The chain couples TRBV20-1 to TRBJ1-6; TRBD1 matches at 10 bases. Looked up from germline, CDR1 is DFQATT and CDR2 is SNEGSKA (reference sequence). This CDR3 region has 17 residues. V shed 3 bases and J 4 bases; nucleotides not matched to a gene: 9. Written as DNA, the CDR3 is TGCAGTGCTAGGGGACAGGGGAAGCCGCGATATAATTCACCCCTCCACTTT. Translation gives CSARGQGKPRYNSPLHF.

This chain joins TRBV5-1 and TRBJ1-1; TRBD1 matches at 7 bases. Losses at the gene ends were 4 bases for V and 1 base for J; bases not matched to a gene: 4. Germline V gene lookup returns CDR1 SGHRS and CDR2 YFSETQ. The CDR3 consists of 14 residues. The chain's CDR3 is CASSEGQTNTEAFF. CDR3 DNA sequence: TGCGCCAGCAGCGAGGGACAGACGAACACTGAAGCTTTCTTT. The complete variable domain, with remaining parts taken from reference TRBV5-1 and TRBJ1-1, reads KAGVTQTPRYLIKTRGQQVTLSCSPISGHRSVSWYQQTPGQGLQFLFEYFSETQRNKGNFPGRFSGRQFSNSRSEMNVSTLELGDSALYLCASSEGQTNTEAFFGQGTRLTVV.

The chain combines TRBV11-3 with TRBJ2-7, with TRBD2 matching over 8 bases. This CDR3 spans 15 amino acids. Losses at the gene ends were 0 bases for V and 4 bases for J; bases not matched to a gene: 5. CDR1 and CDR2 (germline): SGHNT, YENEEA. The CDR3 loop reads CASSLESGSFYEQYF. CDR3 bases: TGTGCCAGCAGCTTAGAGAGCGGGAGTTTTTACGAGCAGTACTTC.

This clonotype was recorded many times. V and J are TRBV14 and TRBJ2-3; TRBD1 aligns across 9 bases. The ends lost 4 bases at V and 4 bases at J; junction bases unmatched: 3. Germline V gene sequence: CDR1 SGHDN, CDR2 FVKESK. The CDR3 is 14 residues long. This chain's CDR3 is CASSRRQGADTQYF. The CDR3 nucleotides read TGTGCCAGCAGCCGTAGACAGGGGGCAGATACGCAGTATTTT.

This clonotype was observed a few times. The chain recombines TRBV27 with TRBJ2-2; D might be TRBD1 (6 bases). V was clipped by 8 bases and J by 5 bases, with 21 bases between them. Per the germline V gene, CDR1 is MNHEY and CDR2 is SMNVEV (reference sequence). CDR3 length: 16 amino acids. CDR3 DNA: TGTGCCAGCCAGATCTACGGGACACCCGGAACCGGGGAGCTGTTTTTT. It specifies CASQIYGTPGTGELFF.

This clonotype was observed a handful of times. The chain employs TRBV6-2 or TRBV6-3 and TRBJ2-6; D is ambiguous. Trimming left V 3 bases short and J 1 base short, with 10 bases between. The CDR3 length is 16 residues. Germline loops: CDR1 MNHEY, CDR2 SVGEGT. CDR3 DNA sequence: TGTGCCAGCAGTTATTCCGTCATGTCTGGGGCCAACGTCCTGACTTTC. Its protein is CASSYSVMSGANVLTF.

This clonotype has just a few counts. The chain uses TRBV10-3 and TRBJ1-3, with D uncertain. The germline V and J ends were trimmed by 3 bases and 0 bases, with 9 bases remaining between them. Germline V lookup: CDR1 ENHRY, CDR2 SYGVKD. This CDR3 comprises 15 residues. CDR3 loop: CAISDRPHSGNTIYF. CDR3 DNA: TGTGCCATCAGTGATCGCCCTCACTCTGGAAACACCATATATTTT.

The chain is built from TRBV20-1 and TRBJ2-1, with D possibly TRBD1 on 6 matching bases. V lost 7 bases and J 3 bases, leaving 7 bases between the germline ends. The germline V gene has CDR1 DFQATT and CDR2 SNEGSKA (reference sequence). The CDR3 runs 11 residues. This CDR3 reads CSGGLYNEQFF. The CDR3 region has the DNA TGCAGTGGGGGGCTCTACAATGAGCAGTTCTTC.

The CDR3 region has the DNA TGCGCCAGCAGACTATCCGGGACAGGGGGCGTCACTGAAGCTTTCTTT. This translates into CASRLSGTGGVTEAFF. The J gene is TRBJ1-1, the V gene TRBV4-1; 12 nucleotides match TRBD1. The CDR3 is 16 residues long. With 6 bases clipped from V and 4 bases from J, the junction kept 9 bases outside the gene matches. CDR1 and CDR2 from the germline V gene are MGHRA and YSYEKL.

This clonotype was seen a handful of times. The V call is TRBV20-1, the J call TRBJ2-7, with D perhaps given as TRBD1 or TRBD2 (6 bases each). V was trimmed by 8 bases and J by 7 bases, leaving 21 bases between them. The CDR3 extends over 13 amino acids. In germline, CDR1 is DFQATT, CDR2 SNEGSKA (reference sequence). In DNA, the CDR3 is TGCAGTTACAGGGACTTTCGCTCGGGAGAGCAGTACTTC. Encoded protein: CSYRDFRSGEQYF.

This clonotype has a handful of counts. The chain couples TRBV7-6 to TRBJ2-7, with 8 bases aligning to TRBD1. CDR1 is SGHVS and CDR2 is FNYEAQ in the germline V gene. The CDR3 is 13 amino acids. With 4 bases clipped from V and 12 bases from J, the junction kept 11 bases outside the gene matches. The CDR3 DNA reads TGTGCCAGCAGCTCCCAGTCAGGGGGCGTCCTGTACTTC. It codes for CASSSQSGGVLYF.

The chain joins TRBV7-2 to TRBJ2-6; 9 positions match TRBD1. The CDR3 has 17 residues. The germline CDR1 and CDR2 sequences are SGHTA and FQGNSA. V lost 3 bases and J lost 0; bases outside the gene matches: 3. CDR3 DNA: TGTGCCAGCAGCTTTACAGGGGGCAGCTCTGGGGCCAACGTCCTGACTTTC. As protein: CASSFTGGSSGANVLTF.

This clonotype showed up just a few times. V is TRBV5-1 and J is TRBJ1-5; the D gene is possibly TRBD1 (6 bases). V shed 7 bases and J shed 5 bases, with 25 bases lying between them. Germline values: CDR1 SGHRS, CDR2 YFSETQ. The length of the CDR3 is 17 residues. CDR3 DNA sequence: TGCGCCAGCCGACTAAATTTCCGGGCCAGGGGTGATCAGCCCCAGCATTTT. This translates into CASRLNFRARGDQPQHF.

This clonotype occurred many times. V usage is TRBV12-3 or TRBV12-4 and J usage is TRBJ2-1; 14 bases fit TRBD2. The CDR3 is 15 residues long. V was clipped by 3 bases and J by 6 bases; unmatched bases: 1. The DNA for the CDR3 is TGTGCCAGCAGTTTTGGACTAGCGGGAGGCAATGAGCAGTTCTTC. Protein: CASSFGLAGGNEQFF.

In this sample, this clonotype turned up many times. The rearrangement uses TRBV28 and TRBJ1-2; D may be TRBD1 (6 bases). Looked up from germline, CDR1 is MDHEN and CDR2 is SYDVKM. V was pared by 4 bases and J by 3 bases, with 15 bases between. This CDR3 region has 15 residues. The DNA for the CDR3 is TGTGCCAGCAGTTCTTCAGGGGCGGCGTACTATGGCTACACCTTC. It specifies CASSSSGAAYYGYTF.

This clonotype appeared a few times. This rearrangement joins TRBV28 to TRBJ2-1; D unresolved. CDR3 length equals 14 residues. The V and J ends lost 5 bases and 1 base respectively, with 9 bases between them. Germline CDR1 MDHEN, CDR2 SYDVKM. The CDR3 DNA is TGTGCCAGCAGTCCTGACATTTCCTACAATGAGCAGTTCTTC. Translated, it gives CASSPDISYNEQFF.

This clonotype was picked up many times. The rearrangement uses TRBV7-3 and TRBJ2-1; TRBD1 or TRBD2 may be the D gene (5 bases each). From germline, CDR1 is SGHTA and CDR2 FQGTGA. Between the trimmed V and J ends, which lost 3 bases and 14 bases, there was a span of 14 bases. CDR3 length equals 12 residues. In DNA, the CDR3 is TGTGCCAGCAGCTTTTATGGGGGTAAGAAGTTCTTC. Amino acid sequence: CASSFYGGKKFF.

The chain has TRBV6-5 and TRBJ2-5; possibly TRBD1 for D (6 bases). Trimming took 7 bases from V and 7 from J, leaving 19 bases between them. This CDR3 comprises 14 residues. Germline V gives CDR1 MNHEY, CDR2 SVGAGI. DNA for the CDR3: TGTGCCAGCACCATTCCAGGGGCCCGGAGGACCCAGTACTTC. The encoded protein is CASTIPGARRTQYF.

This clonotype was detected a few times. The chain links TRBV6-5 to TRBJ1-1; no clear D. This CDR3 has 14 amino acids. V lost 5 bases and J lost 1, with 11 bases in between. The germline CDR1 and CDR2 sequences are MNHEY and SVGAGI. As DNA, the CDR3 is TGTGCCAGCAGTCCAAAGGGCAGGAACACTGAAGCTTTCTTT. Translating it yields CASSPKGRNTEAFF.

The chain is built from TRBV10-2 and TRBJ2-1; D is unclear. From germline, CDR1 is WSHSY and CDR2 SAAADI. The germline V and J ends were trimmed by 4 bases and 0 bases, with 7 bases remaining between them. This CDR3 contains 14 residues. DNA for the CDR3: TGCGCCAGCAGTGTGCGGAACTCCTACAATGAGCAGTTCTTC. Its translation: CASSVRNSYNEQFF.

The rearrangement links TRBV27 to TRBJ2-7; 8 positions match TRBD2. Germline values: CDR1 MNHEY, CDR2 SMNVEV (reference sequence). The CDR3 consists of 20 residues. V gave up 4 bases and J gave up 0 bases; unmatched junction bases: 20. Here the CDR3 reads CASSSRGGSGRRGSSYEQYF. The CDR3 region has the DNA TGTGCCAGCAGTTCCAGAGGGGGGAGCGGGAGACGGGGAAGCTCCTACGAGCAGTACTTC.